This TCR beta chain was sequenced for a study of T cell responses to AZD1222 COVID-19 vaccine. Only in-frame clones appear in the TCRdb table, and some are missing; sequencing was by immunoSEQ multiplex PCR. Here the sample spans around 110,000 clones, more than 85% being singletons. The CDR3 sequence is 13 residues long. The V and J ends lost 5 bases and 8 bases, in that order; junction bases with no gene match: 5. The specimen was peripheral blood, collected on day 0 of AZD1222 vaccination. The chain links TRBV12-3 or TRBV12-4 to TRBJ1-2, with 10 bases aligning to TRBD1. This sequence originates from an adult in good health. For the CDR3, the DNA is TGTGCCAGCAGTCTGGGGACAGGGGTCGGCTACACCTTC. It yields the protein CASSLGTGVGYTF.